This is a list of T cell receptor beta chains from one sample in a study of blood T cell repertoires in COVID-19. Here immunoSEQ multiplex PCR was the method, and the copy in TCRdb shows in-frame clones only, minus some. The data hold approximately 240,000 clones, with more than 65% observed a single time. The sequencing input was peripheral blood. The receptors derive from a woman in her 40s with active or convalescent COVID-19. Both conserved end residues are part of each CDR3. The D gene is left open where the match is weak. The listing skips clone size in some rows; elsewhere it reads once, few, many or a size class.

j_call,cdr3_length,v_call,clone_size,d_call,cdr3_nt,cdr3_aa
TRBJ1-5,17,TRBV4-2,few,NA,TGTGCCAGCAGCCATTACAGGACGTCCGATAGCAATCAGCCCCAGCATTTT,CASSHYRTSDSNQPQHF
TRBJ1-1,13,TRBV9,NA,NA,TGTGCCAGCAGCCTTAGACAGGCGGACGAAGCTTTCTTT,CASSLRQADEAFF
TRBJ2-1,14,TRBV6-4,once,NA,TGTGCCAGCAGTGAGAGGGGGGGGAACAATGAGCAGTTCTTC,CASSERGGNNEQFF
TRBJ2-2,18,TRBV7-2,NA,TRBD2,TGTGCCAGCAGCTTAGCAAGGACTAGCGGGGGTGGCACCGGGGAGCTGTTTTTT,CASSLARTSGGGTGELFF
TRBJ2-7,11,TRBV20-1,NA,NA,TGCAGTGCCGTCACGGGCTACGAGCAGTACTTC,CSAVTGYEQYF
TRBJ2-3,16,TRBV3-1/TRBV3-2,NA,TRBD2,TGTGCCAGCAGCCAATCCCTAGCGGGGCTCACAGATACGCAGTATTTT,CASSQSLAGLTDTQYF
TRBJ1-2,14,TRBV4-2,NA,NA,TGTGCCAGCAGCCAAGACGGGGACAAAAGAGGCTACACCTTC,CASSQDGDKRGYTF
TRBJ1-6,14,TRBV21-1,NA,NA,TGTGCCAGCATCCAACAGGGTGATAATTCACCCCTCCACTTT,CASIQQGDNSPLHF
TRBJ1-1,10,TRBV6-5,NA,NA,TGTGCCAGCGTTTTAACAGTCGCTTTCTTT,CASVLTVAFF
TRBJ2-7,12,TRBV29-1,NA,NA,TGCAGCGTTGATGGGCATAGATACGAGCAGTACTTC,CSVDGHRYEQYF
TRBJ1-1,14,TRBV18,NA,TRBD1,TGTGCCAGCGACCCGGGACAGGTGAACACTGAAGCTTTCTTT,CASDPGQVNTEAFF
TRBJ1-1,13,TRBV5-4,NA,TRBD1,TGTGCCAGCTCCCAGGGGGCGAACACTGAAGCTTTCTTT,CASSQGANTEAFF
TRBJ2-6,16,TRBV14,NA,NA,TGTGCCAGCAGCCTCCTAGGGGGTTCTGGGGCCAACGTCCTGACTTTC,CASSLLGGSGANVLTF
TRBJ1-1,16,TRBV19,NA,NA,TGTGCCAGTAGTACCGGACAGAAGTGGGAATCCACTGAAGCTTTCTTT,CASSTGQKWESTEAFF
TRBJ2-1,16,TRBV28,NA,NA,TGTGCCAGCAGTTTATTTTCGGGGCAGGGGTATAATGAGCAGTTCTTC,CASSLFSGQGYNEQFF
TRBJ2-1,20,TRBV6-2/TRBV6-3,NA,NA,TGTGCCAGCAGTACTCTTTGGGGGGGCGCGGATATGAGCTCCTACAATGAGCAGTTCTTC,CASSTLWGGADMSSYNEQFF
TRBJ1-5,13,TRBV19,NA,TRBD1,TGTGCCAGTACCCGGGACAGGGATCAGCCCCAGCATTTT,CASTRDRDQPQHF
TRBJ2-1,17,TRBV19,NA,NA,TGTGCCAGTAGTATGCCCTCGCGGGGGCTCTCCTACAATGAGCAGTTCTTC,CASSMPSRGLSYNEQFF
TRBJ2-1,14,TRBV5-1,once,TRBD1,TGCGCCAGCAGCTCCTGGACAGGTAACAATGAGCAGTTCTTC,CASSSWTGNNEQFF
TRBJ1-6,14,TRBV14,NA,NA,TGTGCCAGCAGCCAAGTCCAGGGGCGATCACCCCTCCACTTT,CASSQVQGRSPLHF
TRBJ1-2,13,TRBV11-2,NA,NA,TGTGCCAGCAGCTTAGATAAAGGCGGTGGCTACACCTTC,CASSLDKGGGYTF
TRBJ1-2,14,TRBV3-1/TRBV3-2,NA,TRBD1,TGTGCCAGCAGCAAAGGGGTGGGACAGGGACTCTACACCTTC,CASSKGVGQGLYTF
TRBJ2-2,13,TRBV9,few,NA,TGTGCCAGCAGCGTCCGGGGGAGCGGGGAGCTGTTTTTT,CASSVRGSGELFF
TRBJ1-2,14,TRBV5-4,once,TRBD1,TGTGCCAGCAGCTTGGCGGACAGGGGACATGGCTACACCTTC,CASSLADRGHGYTF
TRBJ2-1,13,TRBV30,NA,NA,TGTGCCTGGATCGGGGGGCAATACAATGAGCAGTTCTTC,CAWIGGQYNEQFF
TRBJ2-3,16,TRBV18,NA,TRBD2,TGTGCCAGCTCACTTACCGGGGGGGCGGACACAGATACGCAGTATTTT,CASSLTGGADTDTQYF
TRBJ1-2,15,TRBV2,NA,TRBD1,TGTGCCAGCAGAGCCGGGACAGCACCTAACTATGGCTACACCTTC,CASRAGTAPNYGYTF
TRBJ2-5,15,TRBV18,NA,TRBD1,TGTGCCAGCTCACCGGGGACAGGGAGGAAAGAGACCCAGTACTTC,CASSPGTGRKETQYF
TRBJ1-2,14,TRBV4-1,once,NA,TGCGCCAGCAGCCGCACTATAGCGAACTATGGCTACACCTTC,CASSRTIANYGYTF
TRBJ2-3,14,TRBV10-2,NA,TRBD2,TGCGCCAGCAGTGAGGCGGGGAGGGGTGGTACGCAGTATTTT,CASSEAGRGGTQYF
TRBJ2-7,14,TRBV5-6,NA,NA,TGTGCCAGCAGCTTGGGTCAGGGTTCCTACGAGCAGTACTTC,CASSLGQGSYEQYF
TRBJ2-2,14,TRBV5-1,NA,NA,TGCGCCAGCAGCCGACAACACAACACCGGGGAGCTGTTTTTT,CASSRQHNTGELFF
TRBJ1-2,13,TRBV29-1,NA,NA,TGCAGCGTTGAATGGACAGCGGCCTATGGCTACACCTTC,CSVEWTAAYGYTF
TRBJ2-5,15,TRBV7-9,NA,TRBD2,TGTGCCAGCAGCTCGTCTAGCGGGGTAGAAGAGACCCAGTACTTC,CASSSSSGVEETQYF
TRBJ2-1,15,TRBV24-1,NA,TRBD1,TGTGCCACCAGTGACCCAACAGGGGGGAGGAATGAGCAGTTCTTC,CATSDPTGGRNEQFF
TRBJ2-3,16,TRBV28,NA,NA,TGTGCCAGCTGCCGAGTGGGACTCGGAGGCACAGATACGCAGTATTTT,CASCRVGLGGTDTQYF
TRBJ1-3,14,TRBV18,NA,NA,TGTGCCAGCTCACTCGGGACTTCTGGAAACACCATATATTTT,CASSLGTSGNTIYF
TRBJ2-3,14,TRBV5-5,NA,TRBD1,TGTGCCAGCAGCTTCCGGCAACAGGGGGATACGCAGTATTTT,CASSFRQQGDTQYF
TRBJ1-2,11,TRBV24-1,NA,NA,TGTGCCACCAGTCAGGGGTATGGCTACACCTTC,CATSQGYGYTF
TRBJ1-5,13,TRBV7-2,NA,NA,TGTGCCAGCAGCTTAGAACAGATTCAGCCCCAGCATTTT,CASSLEQIQPQHF